The rows below give T cell receptor beta chains drawn from one sample of a study of Ad26.COV2.S vaccination and SARS-CoV-2 variants. The repertoire was sequenced with immunoSEQ multiplex PCR; TCRdb's copy has only in-frame clones and lacks some. The repertoire includes roughly 500,000 clones, about 91% of them detected once, and 2.5% to 3% sits in the top ten. The sample in question was peripheral blood, obtained in a trial of Ad26.COV2.S vaccine versus placebo. The receptors here all came from a person between 18 and 65 years old who received the Ad26.COV2.S COVID-19 vaccine or a placebo. Both conserved end residues are part of each CDR3. The D gene is left open where the match is weak. Clone size, where shown, is once, few, many, or a class for clones that have expanded.

V gene	J gene	D gene	clone size	CDR3 protein	CDR3 DNA
TRBV18	TRBJ1-3	TRBD1	-	CASSPGPGKPGQGAVGNTIYF	TGTGCCAGCTCACCAGGGCCTGGGAAACCGGGACAGGGAGCGGTCGGAAACACCATATATTTT
TRBV2	TRBJ2-3	TRBD1	-	CASSARGRDTQYF	TGTGCCAGCAGTGCCAGGGGGCGAGATACGCAGTATTTT
TRBV5-1	TRBJ2-1	-	-	CASSLAGSLFSYNEQFF	TGCGCCAGCAGCTTGGCAGGGTCCCTCTTCTCCTACAATGAGCAGTTCTTC
TRBV3-1/TRBV3-2	TRBJ2-5	TRBD2	-	CASSQGRSGRAAGQETQYF	TGTGCCAGCAGCCAGGGGAGAAGCGGGAGGGCGGCGGGTCAAGAGACCCAGTACTTC
TRBV19	TRBJ2-3	TRBD1	-	CASRRTGDTDTQYF	TGTGCCAGTAGAAGGACAGGGGACACAGATACGCAGTATTTT
TRBV19	TRBJ1-1	-	-	CASRLMWTPVPNTEAFF	TGTGCCAGTAGGCTAATGTGGACACCAGTACCGAACACTGAAGCTTTCTTT
TRBV12-5	TRBJ1-2	-	-	CASGLAPNYGYTF	TGTGCTAGTGGTTTGGCCCCCAACTATGGCTACACCTTC
TRBV5-6	TRBJ2-1	-	-	CASSLVGQILWNEQFF	TGTGCCAGCAGCTTGGTAGGACAGATCCTATGGAATGAGCAGTTCTTC
TRBV13	TRBJ1-1	-	-	CASKIAGPTEAFF	TGTGCCAGCAAAATTGCGGGTCCCACTGAAGCTTTCTTT
TRBV4-1	TRBJ2-1	-	few	CASSNYNEQFF	TGCGCCAGCAGCAACTACAATGAGCAGTTCTTC
TRBV10-3	TRBJ2-1	TRBD2	-	CAIGLAVVGEQFF	TGTGCCATCGGACTAGCGGTCGTTGGTGAGCAGTTCTTC
TRBV29-1	TRBJ1-2	-	-	CSVGIDRPAGYTF	TGCAGCGTGGGAATTGACAGGCCGGCGGGCTACACCTTC
TRBV18	TRBJ1-1	-	-	CASTTQGHRRAFF	TGTGCCAGCACCACACAGGGCCACAGAAGAGCTTTCTTT
TRBV12-3/TRBV12-4	TRBJ2-7	-	-	CASSTKVSYEQYF	TGTGCCAGCAGTACCAAGGTCTCCTACGAGCAGTACTTC
TRBV30	TRBJ1-5	-	-	CAWSGGFPGDQPQHF	TGTGCCTGGAGTGGGGGATTTCCTGGGGATCAGCCCCAGCATTTT
TRBV7-3	TRBJ2-2	-	-	CASSLERTGELFF	TGTGCCAGCAGCTTAGAAAGGACCGGGGAGCTGTTTTTT
TRBV28	TRBJ2-4	-	-	CASSFQEAKNIQYF	TGTGCCAGCAGTTTCCAGGAGGCCAAAAACATTCAGTACTTC
TRBV7-8	TRBJ2-7	-	-	CASSIKPGQRISYEQYF	TGTGCCAGCAGCATCAAACCGGGACAAAGAATCTCCTACGAGCAGTACTTC
TRBV7-3	TRBJ2-1	-	-	CASSVLQEGEQFF	TGTGCCAGCAGCGTACTTCAGGAGGGAGAGCAGTTCTTC
TRBV19	TRBJ2-3	-	-	CATAGTYLTDTQYF	TGTGCCACCGCCGGGACTTACCTCACAGATACGCAGTATTTT